This TCR beta chain was sequenced during a study of blood T cell repertoires in COVID-19. Study-wide context: In each case, the material was cDNA or gDNA derived from T cells, B-cell-depleted T cells, or PBMCs.

The CDR3 has 13 amino acids. V lost 6 bases, J lost 6 bases, and 11 bases lay in between. Sequencing used immunoSEQ multiplex PCR; TCRdb keeps in-frame clones, though not all of them. The table has approximately 280,000 clones, 75% to 90% seen once. This sequence originates from a man between 35 and 55 years old with acute or convalescent COVID-19. The J gene is TRBJ2-2, the V gene TRBV12-3 or TRBV12-4, with D perhaps TRBD2 (5 bases). The sample comprised peripheral blood. As DNA, the CDR3 is TGTGCCAGCAGAGGGAGTCGGTCCGGGGAGCTGTTTTTT. This gives the protein CASRGSRSGELFF.